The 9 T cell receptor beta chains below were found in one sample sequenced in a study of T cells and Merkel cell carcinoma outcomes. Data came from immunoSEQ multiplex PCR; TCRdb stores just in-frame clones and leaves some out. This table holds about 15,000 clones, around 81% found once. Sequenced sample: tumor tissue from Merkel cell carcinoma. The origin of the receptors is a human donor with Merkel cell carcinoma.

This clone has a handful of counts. The CDR3 bases are TGTGCCAGTAAAGCGTTTGCGGAGAGCTCCTACAATGAGCAGTTCTTC. This gives the protein CASKAFAESSYNEQFF. This chain uses TRBV19 with TRBJ2-1; D gene unclear. Germline V gene data show CDR1 as LNHDA and CDR2 as SQIVND (reference sequence). Trimming cost V 7 bases and J 0 bases, with 16 bases left between them. CDR3 length equals 16 residues.

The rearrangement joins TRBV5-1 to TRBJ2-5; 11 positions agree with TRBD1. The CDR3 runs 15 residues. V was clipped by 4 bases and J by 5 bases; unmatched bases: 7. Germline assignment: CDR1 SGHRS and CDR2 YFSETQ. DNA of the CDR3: TGCGCCAGCAGCATAGGACAGGGGGCTGGGGAGACCCAGTACTTC. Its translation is CASSIGQGAGETQYF. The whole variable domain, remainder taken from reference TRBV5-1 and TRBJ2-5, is KAGVTQTPRYLIKTRGQQVTLSCSPISGHRSVSWYQQTPGQGLQFLFEYFSETQRNKGNFPGRFSGRQFSNSRSEMNVSTLELGDSALYLCASSIGQGAGETQYFGPGTRLLVL.

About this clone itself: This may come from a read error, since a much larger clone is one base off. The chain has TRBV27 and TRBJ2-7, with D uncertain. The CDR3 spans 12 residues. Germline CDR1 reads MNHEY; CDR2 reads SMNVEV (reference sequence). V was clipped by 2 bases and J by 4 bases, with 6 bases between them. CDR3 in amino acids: CASSLIRYEQYF. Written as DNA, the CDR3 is TGTGCCAGCAGTTTAATAAGGTACGAGCAGTACTTC.

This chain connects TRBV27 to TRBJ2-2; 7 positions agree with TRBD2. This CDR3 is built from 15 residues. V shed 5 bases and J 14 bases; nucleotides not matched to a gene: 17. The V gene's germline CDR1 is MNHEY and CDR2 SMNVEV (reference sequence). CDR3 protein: CASSPWASGDTDLFF. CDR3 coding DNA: TGTGCCAGCAGTCCCTGGGCTAGCGGAGACACGGATCTGTTTTTT.

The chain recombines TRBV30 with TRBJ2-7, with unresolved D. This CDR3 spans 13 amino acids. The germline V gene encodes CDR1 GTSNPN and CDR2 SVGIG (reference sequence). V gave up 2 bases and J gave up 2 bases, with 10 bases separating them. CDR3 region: CAWSRDTPYEQYF. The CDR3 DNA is TGTGCCTGGAGTCGTGATACACCCTACGAGCAGTACTTC.

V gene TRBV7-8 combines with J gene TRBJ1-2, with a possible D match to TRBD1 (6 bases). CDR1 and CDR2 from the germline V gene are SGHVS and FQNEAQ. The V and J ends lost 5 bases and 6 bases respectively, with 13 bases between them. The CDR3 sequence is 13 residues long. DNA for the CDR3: TGTGCCAGCAGCCCTGGGGGGGCAAATGGCTACACCTTC. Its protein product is CASSPGGANGYTF.

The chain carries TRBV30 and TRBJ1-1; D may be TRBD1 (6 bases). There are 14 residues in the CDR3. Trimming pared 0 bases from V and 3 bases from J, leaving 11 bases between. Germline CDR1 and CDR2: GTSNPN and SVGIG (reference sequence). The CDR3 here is CAWSVGGYDTEAFF. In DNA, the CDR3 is TGTGCCTGGAGTGTAGGGGGATATGACACTGAAGCTTTCTTT.

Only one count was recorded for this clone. CDR3 residues: CASSLGGRSAYEQYF. CDR3 nucleotides: TGCGCCAGCAGCTTGGGGGGACGGTCCGCTTACGAGCAGTACTTC. The chain couples TRBV5-1 to TRBJ2-7; D may be TRBD1 or TRBD2 (5 bases each). CDR1 SGHRS and CDR2 YFSETQ come from the germline V gene. The CDR3 is 15 residues long. V was cut by 0 bases and J by 4 bases, with 14 bases left in between.

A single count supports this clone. This CDR3 is CASRLADTGELFF. The CDR3 DNA sequence: TGCGCCAGCAGACTAGCGGACACCGGGGAGCTGTTTTTT. The rearrangement links TRBV5-1 to TRBJ2-2; 8 bases agree with TRBD2. Germline V gene sequence: CDR1 SGHRS, CDR2 YFSETQ. The CDR3 loop spans 13 amino acids. Unmatched junction bases numbered 0, after V lost 5 bases and J lost 3 bases. The full variable domain, with the rest looked up from reference TRBV5-1 and TRBJ2-2, is KAGVTQTPRYLIKTRGQQVTLSCSPISGHRSVSWYQQTPGQGLQFLFEYFSETQRNKGNFPGRFSGRQFSNSRSEMNVSTLELGDSALYLCASRLADTGELFFGEGSRLTVL.